These 18 T cell receptor beta chains originate from one sample sequenced in a study of blood T cells in healthy people across ages. A second PCR of about 7 to 12 cycles used a sample-barcoded 5' primer and a J-beta primer mix. TCRdb re-called the 5' RACE reads with MiXCR, one entry per CDR3 protein. The sample lists fewer than 2,000,000 distinct CDR3 sequences, about 39% seen once, with about 23% in the top ten. The sequenced material came from blood. These receptors all stem from a human donor in good health.

Only a few counts were recorded for this clonotype. The chain is built from TRBV20-1 and TRBJ1-5; 11 bases match TRBD1. After removal of 6 bases from V and 2 bases from J, the junction contained 12 bases not matched to a gene. The CDR3 runs 17 residues. Germline assignment: CDR1 DFQATT and CDR2 SNEGSKA (reference sequence). The CDR3 DNA follows: TGCAGTGCCCTCCGGGACAGGGGGGTCTCGGGCAATCAGCCCCAGCATTTT. Residues: CSALRDRGVSGNQPQHF.

This chain joins TRBV9 and TRBJ2-2; D is unclear. Germline assignment: CDR1 SGDLS and CDR2 YYNGEE. The CDR3 consists of 11 residues. V shed 0 bases and J shed 7 bases, with 1 base lying between them. The CDR3 nucleotides read TGTGCCAGCAGCGTAGACGGGGAGCTGTTTTTT. As protein: CASSVDGELFF.

The chain couples TRBV7-3 to TRBJ1-2; D gene unclear. The CDR3 loop spans 13 amino acids. Trimming cost V 0 bases and J 7 bases, with 9 bases left between them. CDR1 and CDR2 (germline): SGHTA, FQGTGA. CDR3 protein: CASSLTDGGGYTF. The CDR3 region has the DNA TGTGCCAGCAGCTTAACGGATGGAGGTGGCTACACCTTC.

The V call is TRBV11-2, the J call TRBJ2-5; D unresolved. This CDR3 contains 11 residues. V lost 6 bases and J lost 11, with 13 bases in between. Germline loops: CDR1 SGHAT, CDR2 FQNNGV. The CDR3 loop reads CASSPKLGQYF. Here the CDR3 DNA reads TGTGCCAGCAGTCCCAAGCTTGGGCAGTACTTC.

This clonotype was detected only a few times. The chain carries TRBV20-1 and TRBJ1-5; D unresolved. Trimming shortened V by 0 bases and J by 8 bases, and 14 bases separated the two germline ends. Germline V gene lookup returns CDR1 DFQATT and CDR2 SNEGSKA (reference sequence). The CDR3 spans 14 residues. CDR3 sequence (DNA): TGCAGTGCTAGAGATGACCCCGTCGGGGAGCCCCAGCATTTT. Translation gives CSARDDPVGEPQHF.

The gene calls are TRBV6-5 and TRBJ1-1; D remains unclear. Germline V gene lookup returns CDR1 MNHEY and CDR2 SVGAGI. V lost 6 bases to trimming and J lost 0 bases, with 8 bases between them. The CDR3 length is 13 residues. This CDR3 reads CASRPAVNTEAFF. The DNA for the CDR3 is TGTGCCAGCAGGCCGGCTGTGAACACTGAAGCTTTCTTT.

With respect to this clonotype: Mismatch with germline at one junction end may stem from a read error. The chain uses TRBV24-1 and TRBJ1-4, with D possibly matching TRBD1 (6 bases). Germline CDR1 reads KGHDR; CDR2 reads SFDVKD. The CDR3 is 11 residues long. Written as DNA, the CDR3 is TGCGCCACCGCACAGGGAGAAAAACTGTTTTTT. This gives the protein CATAQGEKLFF.

J is TRBJ2-1 and V is TRBV7-2; D is perhaps TRBD2 (7 bases). Trimming removed 3 bases at V and 8 bases at J, with 17 bases between. Germline V lookup: CDR1 SGHTA, CDR2 FQGNSA. The CDR3 is 15 amino acids. CDR3 sequence (DNA): TGTGCCAGCAGCTTGAGTCGGGGGGCCGGCGATGAGCAGTTCTTC. Amino acid sequence: CASSLSRGAGDEQFF. The variable domain in full, completed from reference TRBV7-2 and TRBJ2-1, reads GAGVSQSPSNKVTEKGKDVELRCDPISGHTALYWYRQSLGQGLEFLIYFQGNSAPDKSGLPSDRFSAERTGGSVSTLTIQRTQQEDSAVYLCASSLSRGAGDEQFFGPGTRLTVL.

This chain connects TRBV27 to TRBJ2-5, with 7 bases that match TRBD2. The J call may be in error: the DNA end matches TRBJ2-7 better. The CDR3 is made up of 16 amino acids. Germline V gene sequence: CDR1 MNHEY, CDR2 SMNVEV (reference sequence). The chain's CDR3 is CASSPSLGRGDYEQYF. The CDR3 DNA reads TGTGCCAGCAGTCCCTCGTTGGGCCGGGGGGACTACGAGCAGTACTTC.

This clonotype was counted only a few times. The V call is TRBV20-1, the J call TRBJ2-7; a possible D gene is TRBD1 (6 bases). The CDR3 totals 14 residues. V gave up 5 bases and J gave up 3 bases, with 17 bases separating them. The germline V gene encodes CDR1 DFQATT and CDR2 SNEGSKA (reference sequence). CDR3 sequence: CSADPGVFGYEQYF. CDR3 bases: TGCAGTGCTGACCCAGGGGTTTTCGGCTACGAGCAGTACTTC.

The chain couples TRBV5-1 to TRBJ2-5; no clear D gene. The CDR3 has 12 residues. Germline assignment: CDR1 SGHRS and CDR2 YFSETQ. Trimming took 5 bases from V and 11 from J, leaving 16 bases between them. The CDR3 DNA is TGCGCCAGCAGGACGGACCTCAATGAGCAGTACTTC. Translated, it gives CASRTDLNEQYF. Full variable domain (remainder filled in from reference TRBV5-1 and TRBJ2-5): KAGVTQTPRYLIKTRGQQVTLSCSPISGHRSVSWYQQTPGQGLQFLFEYFSETQRNKGNFPGRFSGRQFSNSRSEMNVSTLELGDSALYLCASRTDLNEQYFGPGTRLLVL.

In its sample, this clonotype was seen a few times. V usage is TRBV20-1 and J usage is TRBJ2-3, with 8 bases matching TRBD1. J was trimmed by 2 bases and V by 4 bases; bases with no gene match: 8. This CDR3 comprises 15 residues. Germline CDR1 is DFQATT and CDR2 is SNEGSKA (reference sequence). CDR3 in DNA: TGCAGTGCTACGCGGACAGGGAGATACACAGATACGCAGTATTTT. It specifies CSATRTGRYTDTQYF.

J is TRBJ2-5 and V is TRBV2; 9 bases line up with TRBD2. The germline V gene has CDR1 SNHLY and CDR2 FYNNEI. With 7 bases clipped from V and 10 bases from J, the junction kept 4 bases outside the gene matches. The length of the CDR3 is 11 residues. CDR3 sequence: CASIGGGGQYF. The CDR3 DNA reads as TGTGCCAGCATTGGCGGGGGGGGCCAGTACTTC.

The genes are TRBV15 and TRBJ2-1; 9 bases map to TRBD2. The germline CDR1 and CDR2 sequences are LNHNV and YYDKDF (reference sequence). V lost 0 bases to trimming and J lost 2 bases; unmatched junction nucleotides: 14. The CDR3 loop spans 20 amino acids. CDR3 nucleotides: TGTGCCACCAGCAGAGATCTTCCGGCGGGGGGGGCGTGGGCCTACAATGAGCAGTTCTTC. Its protein product is CATSRDLPAGGAWAYNEQFF.

This clonotype was counted only a few times. The CDR3: CASSPPGRDNSPLHF. The CDR3 DNA reads as TGTGCCAGCTCACCACCGGGACGGGACAATTCACCCCTCCACTTT. V usage is TRBV18 and J usage is TRBJ1-6, with D possibly being TRBD1 (5 bases). Trimming took off 0 bases at V and 7 bases at J, with 10 bases between the two ends. Germline V gives CDR1 KGHSH, CDR2 LQKENI. CDR3 length: 15 amino acids.

This clonotype was counted a few times. V and J are TRBV7-6 and TRBJ1-2, with D tentatively TRBD1 (6 bases). CDR1 is SGHVS, CDR2 FNYEAQ, per germline. Trimming removed 5 bases from V and 2 bases from J, with 12 bases in between. The CDR3 length is 14 residues. The CDR3 spells CASSAQQGNYGYTF. The CDR3, as DNA: TGTGCCAGCAGCGCTCAGCAGGGGAACTATGGCTACACCTTC. Full variable domain (missing parts from reference TRBV7-6 and TRBJ1-2): GAGVSQSPRYKVTKRGQDVALRCDPISGHVSLYWYRQALGQGPEFLTYFNYEAQQDKSGLPNDRFSAERPEGSISTLTIQRTEQRDSAMYRCASSAQQGNYGYTFGSGTRLTVV.

This chain uses TRBV20-1 with TRBJ2-1; 8 bases fit TRBD2. Germline values: CDR1 DFQATT, CDR2 SNEGSKA (reference sequence). This CDR3 has 13 residues. With 4 bases clipped from V and 2 bases from J, the junction kept 1 base outside the gene matches. CDR3 residues: CSAKLAAYNEQFF. Here the CDR3 DNA reads TGCAGTGCTAAACTAGCGGCCTACAATGAGCAGTTCTTC.

The CDR3 DNA reads TGCAGCGTTCAACAACTAGCGGGGGACAATGAGCAGTTCTTC. Encoded protein: CSVQQLAGDNEQFF. The chain combines TRBV29-1 with TRBJ2-1; TRBD2 matches 11 bases. After removal of 5 bases from V and 5 bases from J, the junction contained 5 bases not matched to a gene. Germline V gives CDR1 SQVTM, CDR2 ANQGSEA. The CDR3 runs 14 residues.